These T cell receptor beta chains were read from a single sample in a study of cytomegalovirus exposure and HLA in healthy donors. The assay was immunoSEQ multiplex PCR, and TCRdb's table has in-frame clones only and misses some. The sample holds about 120,000 clones, roughly 83% seen once. Sequencing used PBMCs. The receptor source for this set is a man aged 25 to 40 in good health and CMV-seropositive. CDR3s include the opening cysteine and the closing phenylalanine or tryptophan. A D gene is named only where the DNA matches it firmly. Where a row states a size, it is once, few, many or the class of an expanded clone; other rows omit it.

clone size,J gene,D gene,V gene,CDR3 DNA,CDR3 protein
-,TRBJ1-1,-,TRBV30,TGTGCCTGGAGTTCAGGGATGAACACTGAAGCTTTCTTT,CAWSSGMNTEAFF
-,TRBJ2-1,-,TRBV7-5,TGTGCCAGAAGGTGTATTGGACTAGCGGACTACAATGAGCAGTTCTTC,CARRCIGLADYNEQFF
once,TRBJ1-2,-,TRBV9,TGTGCCAGCAGCGTAGCGTCAGGGCGTAGCTATGGCTACACCTTC,CASSVASGRSYGYTF
-,TRBJ1-2,-,TRBV21-1,TGTGCCAGCAGCAAAGTGTCCAGGGCCTATGGCTACACCTTC,CASSKVSRAYGYTF
-,TRBJ2-1,TRBD2,TRBV7-3,TGTGCCAGCAGTAGGAAGGGGCTAGCGGGGACTTCCTATACTTACAATGAGCAGTTCTTC,CASSRKGLAGTSYTYNEQFF
once,TRBJ1-2,TRBD1,TRBV6-6,TGTGCCAGCAGTTACGCAACAGGGGCTGGCTACACCTTC,CASSYATGAGYTF
-,TRBJ2-5,-,TRBV5-1,TGCGCCAGCAGTTTGGGACTTTTACAAGAGACCCAGTACTTC,CASSLGLLQETQYF
-,TRBJ2-2,TRBD1,TRBV11-2,TGTGCCAGCAGCCCTAACATTGTGGGGACAGGGTACACCGGGGAGCTGTTTTTT,CASSPNIVGTGYTGELFF
once,TRBJ2-1,-,TRBV29-1,TGCAGCTTCGGACTTATCAATGAGCAGTTCTTC,CSFGLINEQFF
-,TRBJ2-5,-,TRBV18,TGTGCCAGCTCACCACGCCTTAGTCTGGGGCTCAGGGGAGAGACCCAGTACTTC,CASSPRLSLGLRGETQYF
-,TRBJ2-3,TRBD2,TRBV2,TGTGCCAGCAGATTACTAGCGGGGGGCACCACAGATACGCAGTATTTT,CASRLLAGGTTDTQYF
-,TRBJ2-1,TRBD2,TRBV5-6,TGTGCCAGCAGCTGGGGAGCGGGGGGGCCTTACAATGAGCAGTTCTTC,CASSWGAGGPYNEQFF
-,TRBJ1-1,-,TRBV27,TGTGCCAGCAGTTTAAGTGCCGGTGGGGGCATGAACACTGAAGCTTTCTTT,CASSLSAGGGMNTEAFF
-,TRBJ1-2,-,TRBV4-3,TGCGCCAGCAGCCAGTTAACCGGGACTGCGACTGGCTACACCTTC,CASSQLTGTATGYTF
-,TRBJ2-1,TRBD2,TRBV7-3,TGTGCCAGCAGCCCCAGCGGGGGGGCCTACAATGAGCAGTTCTTC,CASSPSGGAYNEQFF
-,TRBJ1-4,TRBD1,TRBV7-2,TGTGCCAGCAGCCCTCCGGGACAGGGACGAAGGGGGCTGTTTTTT,CASSPPGQGRRGLFF
-,TRBJ2-4,TRBD1,TRBV30,TGTGCCTGGAGTGTACAGCTTGGCTTTGGGACAGGGCCCAGTCAGTACTTC,CAWSVQLGFGTGPSQYF
once,TRBJ1-1,TRBD1,TRBV7-6,TGTGCCAGCAGCTTGATAACCGGGACAGGGGCAAAAGAAGCTTTCTTT,CASSLITGTGAKEAFF
once,TRBJ2-7,-,TRBV7-2,TGTGCCAGCAGCTTCAGTGCCTACGAGCAGTACTTC,CASSFSAYEQYF
few,TRBJ1-4,-,TRBV28,TGTGCCAGCAGGCTAGGCCGGGTCGGGGGAACTAATGAAAAACTGTTTTTT,CASRLGRVGGTNEKLFF
-,TRBJ2-3,-,TRBV30,TGTGCCGCTGGGCAGTTAGATACGCAGTATTTT,CAAGQLDTQYF
-,TRBJ1-5,-,TRBV27,TGTGCCAGCAGTTCCCTGGACGGGGGCAATCAGCCCCAGCATTTT,CASSSLDGGNQPQHF
-,TRBJ2-1,-,TRBV21-1,TGTGCCAGGACTGAAGGCAATGAGCAGTTCTTC,CARTEGNEQFF
-,TRBJ2-3,-,TRBV6-5,TGTGCCAGCAGTTACTCGAAGTCCGGAGGTACAGATACGCAGTATTTT,CASSYSKSGGTDTQYF
-,TRBJ1-1,-,TRBV15,TGTGCCACCAGCAGAGATCGTTGGAACACTGAAGCTTTCTTT,CATSRDRWNTEAFF
-,TRBJ2-7,-,TRBV7-7,TGTGCTAGCAGCCGGACAGTGAACTCCTACGAGCAGTACTTC,CASSRTVNSYEQYF
-,TRBJ1-1,-,TRBV7-3,TGTGCCAGCAGCTTACAGGGGACCACTGAAGCTTTCTTT,CASSLQGTTEAFF